These T cell receptor beta chains were read from a single sample in a study of beta chain features in type 1 diabetes. Repertoires were generated with immunoSEQ multiplex PCR, while TCRdb's copy carries only in-frame clones and drops some. The profile shows fewer than 550,000 clones, over 10% of them singletons. Sequenced material: naive CD4+ T cells from blood. These receptor sequences come from a woman in her late teens or twenties in good health. CDR3s include the opening cysteine and the closing phenylalanine or tryptophan.

>TRBJ1-6|TRBV7-9
CASSLSGNSPLHF
>TRBJ2-7|TRBV4-1
CASSQGLSQGDEQYF
>TRBJ2-5|TRBV15
CATSRTIEETQYF
>TRBJ2-7|TRBV15
CATSRDQAADEQYF
>TRBJ2-3|TRBV7-9
CASSLGGRRTDTQYF
>TRBJ1-4|TRBV9
CASSLGTYSGEKLFF
>TRBJ1-1|TRBV19
CASKKNTEAFF
>TRBJ1-1|TRBV4-2
CASSQEVGRQNTEAFF
>TRBJ2-5|TRBV9
CASSVESGQGETQYF
>TRBJ2-7|TRBV4-3
CASSQVHGYEQYF
>TRBJ2-3|TRBV7-2
CASSPRRTRDTDTQYF
>TRBJ2-5|TRBV4-3
CASSQELQGKGSRETQYF
>TRBJ2-4|TRBV27
CASSPEGAKNIQYF
>TRBJ2-3|TRBV7-2
CASSLVSTTTDTQYF
>TRBJ2-1|TRBV6-5
CASSWVSATYNEQFF
>TRBJ1-2|TRBV29-1
CSVSDYGYTF
>TRBJ2-1|TRBV5-1
CASSSAGVAYNEQFF
>TRBJ2-5|TRBV7-9
CASSLFMVQETQYF
>TRBJ2-3|TRBV5-5
CASSLSHTDTQYF
>TRBJ2-5|TRBV29-1
CSVEEGSVQETQYF
>TRBJ1-1|TRBV7-8
CASSLARRAREAFF
>TRBJ2-7|TRBV4-2
CASSLGTGPYEQYF
>TRBJ2-1|TRBV5-4
CASSLGHLTYNEQFF
>TRBJ2-1|TRBV21-1
CASSPSGGKIDNEQFF
>TRBJ1-1|TRBV9
CASSVASTRTGEAFF
>TRBJ1-3|TRBV14
CASSRQGSRNTIYF
>TRBJ2-6|TRBV9
CASSVVGGGSGANVLTF
>TRBJ1-5|TRBV7-2
CASSLSGTTSNQPQHF
>TRBJ2-3|TRBV9
CASSVEGARLDTQYF
>TRBJ2-7|TRBV6-6
CASSSYSSYEQYF
>TRBJ2-1|TRBV6-1
CATESGSRYNEQFF
>TRBJ2-7|TRBV6-6
CATSAGSAYEQYF
>TRBJ2-1|TRBV5-6
CASSSYRVGYNEQFF
>TRBJ1-6|TRBV9
CASSVEARNSPLHF
>TRBJ2-2|TRBV7-2
CASSLAGAGELFF
>TRBJ2-1|TRBV28
CASSSTGGPSYNEQFF
>TRBJ2-1|TRBV7-3
CASKLVPGHNEQFF
>TRBJ2-7|TRBV7-2
CASRRSPSYEQYF
>TRBJ2-3|TRBV19
CASSGSVTDTQYF
>TRBJ1-5|TRBV29-1
CSRTTGRRKSNQPQHF
>TRBJ2-1|TRBV10-3
CAISWTAGYNEQFF
>TRBJ2-7|TRBV5-1
CASSLSLGQRYEQYF
>TRBJ2-3|TRBV19
CATWTGGTDTQYF
>TRBJ1-6|TRBV25-1
CASSEGTGLSNSPLHF
>TRBJ1-1|TRBV29-1
CSVLGTSRVNTEAFF
>TRBJ2-4|TRBV7-2
CASSSIPSGSGINIQYF
>TRBJ1-4|TRBV10-3
CAISDSGEKLFF
>TRBJ2-5|TRBV6-5
CASSRTSLRTQYF
>TRBJ1-2|TRBV5-1
CASSLADSSGGYTF
>TRBJ2-2|TRBV15
CATSRVLAGDTGELFF
>TRBJ2-5|TRBV18
CASSPLTKPQETQYF
>TRBJ2-1|TRBV14
CASSQERGLAGSSYNEQFF
>TRBJ2-7|TRBV7-9
CASSFQGEQYF
>TRBJ2-1|TRBV7-2
CASSLLAGGEQFF
>TRBJ2-1|TRBV7-8
CASSEIRDSYNEQFF
>TRBJ2-4|TRBV28
CASSPWGLDIQYF
>TRBJ2-1|TRBV4-1
CASSQDSSSYNEQFF